Presented here are 19 T cell receptor beta chains from one specimen sequenced in a study of human T cells and chemical hapten exposure. TCRdb processed the RACE reads anew with MiXCR; each CDR3 protein has one entry. The sample has about 45,000 distinct CDR3 sequences; around 3.6% are singletons. Regarding time point: healthy volunteer bleed at 6 weeks. The authors extracted total RNA from unfractionated whole blood. Sequenced material: whole blood. The source is a human donor in good health. Some clones in this sample may be carry-over from other donors' samples.

This clonotype was seen repeatedly, ten times or more. The chain carries TRBV12-3 or TRBV12-4 and TRBJ2-6; D gene uncertain. The V end lost 3 bases, the J end lost 2 bases, and 8 bases lay between the germline ends. This CDR3 spans 15 amino acids. In DNA form, the CDR3 reads TGTGCCAGCAGTTTGAGGCAGACTGGGGCCAACGTCCTGACTTTC. Amino acid sequence: CASSLRQTGANVLTF.

There are many counts of this clonotype. The CDR3 protein is CASSYSSPGRYEYF. The CDR3, as DNA: TGTGCCAGCAGTTACTCCTCCCCCGGGAGATATGAGTATTTT. The V and J genes are TRBV6-5 and TRBJ2-3; D might be TRBD2 (6 bases). The germline V gene encodes CDR1 MNHEY and CDR2 SVGAGI. CDR3 length equals 14 residues. V lost 0 bases to trimming and J lost 13 bases, with 17 bases between them.

This clonotype has at least ten counts. The chain employs TRBV6-5 and TRBJ1-5; D possibly corresponds to TRBD1 (6 bases). CDR1 is MNHEY, CDR2 SVGAGI, per germline. V was cut by 6 bases and J by 5 bases, with 17 bases left in between. The CDR3 is made up of 15 amino acids. The CDR3, as DNA: TGTGCCAGCAGACCACAGGGAGGGGTGGATCAGCCCCAGCATTTT. Amino acid sequence: CASRPQGGVDQPQHF.

There are a few counts of this clonotype. The chain couples TRBV12-3 or TRBV12-4 to TRBJ2-1; TRBD2 agrees at 8 bases. Trimming at V came to 1 base and at J to 7 bases, leaving 12 bases not matched to a gene. CDR3 length: 17 amino acids. CDR3 nucleotides: TGTGCCAGCAGTTTAGAGGGACCGGGGGGGGCGGGGAATGAGCAGTTCTTC. Its translation is CASSLEGPGGAGNEQFF.

This clonotype was counted at least ten times. The J gene is TRBJ2-1, the V gene TRBV6-5, with TRBD2 matching 7 bases. In germline, CDR1 is MNHEY, CDR2 SVGAGI. With 2 bases clipped from V and 14 bases from J, the junction kept 15 bases outside the gene matches. The CDR3 contains 15 residues. CDR3: CASSYGSGTTDFEFF. The CDR3 DNA reads TGTGCCAGCAGTTACGGTTCCGGGACTACTGACTTCGAGTTCTTC.

This chain connects TRBV3-1 to TRBJ1-5; no definite D call. V lost 1 base and J lost 0, with 4 bases in between. Germline V gene lookup returns CDR1 LGHDT and CDR2 YNNKEL (reference sequence). CDR3 length: 14 amino acids. The CDR3 region has the DNA TGTGCCAGCAGCCAAGCAAATAGCAATCAGCCCCAGCATTTT. As protein: CASSQANSNQPQHF.

There are many counts of this clonotype. The V gene is TRBV4-1, the J gene TRBJ2-3; 9 positions agree with TRBD2. The V gene's germline CDR1 is MGHRA and CDR2 YSYEKL. There are 20 residues in the CDR3. The ends lost 4 bases at V and 0 bases at J; junction bases unmatched: 17. This CDR3 is CASSPDGLAGIRSSTDTQYF. CDR3 bases: TGCGCCAGCAGCCCAGACGGTCTAGCGGGGATACGATCTAGCACAGATACGCAGTATTTT.

In this sample, this clonotype turned up many times. The chain combines TRBV5-1 with TRBJ1-1, with D possibly being TRBD1 (6 bases). CDR1 and CDR2 (germline): SGHRS, YFSETQ. Trimming pared 4 bases from V and 1 base from J, leaving 14 bases between. The length of the CDR3 is 15 residues. For the CDR3, the DNA is TGCGCCAGCAGCCCTAACGCAGGGGCGAACACTGAAGCTTTCTTT. This translates into CASSPNAGANTEAFF.

This clonotype was counted ten times or more. The V call is TRBV28, the J call TRBJ2-1; D is unresolved. Germline lookup yields CDR1 MDHEN and CDR2 SYDVKM. The ends were cut back, 7 bases at V and 5 bases at J, with 9 bases in the middle. This CDR3 contains 12 residues. CDR3 sequence (DNA): TGTGCCAGCACCGCGCACCACAATGAGCAGTTCTTC. This translates into CASTAHHNEQFF.

V is TRBV12-3 or TRBV12-4 and J is TRBJ1-5; D is undetermined. This CDR3 is built from 13 residues. V lost 6 bases and J lost 8, with 14 bases in between. The CDR3 loop reads CASSTAEGKPQHF. The CDR3 bases are TGTGCCAGCAGCACGGCCGAGGGAAAGCCCCAGCATTTT.

This clonotype was counted many times. The rearrangement uses TRBV29-1 and TRBJ1-2; D may be TRBD1 (6 bases). CDR1 and CDR2 (germline): SQVTM, ANQGSEA. The CDR3 has 16 amino acids. Trimming cost V 1 base and J 3 bases, with 18 bases left between them. CDR3 DNA: TGCAGCGTTGAAGGGGGGCCAGGGTCAGGTCACTATGGCTACACCTTC. It specifies CSVEGGPGSGHYGYTF. Full variable domain (missing parts from reference TRBV29-1 and TRBJ1-2): SAVISQKPSRDICQRGTSLTIQCQVDSQVTMMFWYRQQPGQSLTLIATANQGSEATYESGFVIDKFPISRPNLTFSTLTVSNMSPEDSSIYLCSVEGGPGSGHYGYTFGSGTRLTVV.

Ten or more counts support this clonotype. The V call is TRBV7-2, the J call TRBJ2-3; no definite D call. Trimming shortened V by 4 bases and J by 2 bases, and 7 bases separated the two germline ends. Germline CDR1 SGHTA, CDR2 FQGNSA. This CDR3 has 13 amino acids. CDR3: CASSSSHTDTQYF. CDR3 nucleotide sequence: TGTGCCAGCAGCTCCTCTCACACAGATACGCAGTATTTT.

In its sample, this clonotype was seen a few times. The chain recombines TRBV7-3 with TRBJ1-1; possible D gene TRBD1, 6 bases. CDR1 SGHTA and CDR2 FQGTGA come from the germline V gene. V was cut by 5 bases and J by 2 bases, with 21 bases left in between. This CDR3 is 17 amino acids long. The CDR3 region has the DNA TGTGCCAGCAGCGCCCGAGGTGGGGGGCCGTTTAACACTGAAGCTTTCTTT. Amino acid sequence: CASSARGGGPFNTEAFF. Complete variable domain (other parts from reference TRBV7-3 and TRBJ1-1): GAGVSQTPSNKVTEKGKYVELRCDPISGHTALYWYRQSLGQGPEFLIYFQGTGAADDSGLPNDRFFAVRPEGSVSTLKIQRTERGDSAVYLCASSARGGGPFNTEAFFGQGTRLTVV.

This clonotype was seen many times. The rearrangement links TRBV14 to TRBJ2-6; unclear D gene. The CDR3 covers 15 residues. V lost 1 base and J 1 base, leaving 5 bases between the germline ends. Germline loops: CDR1 SGHDN, CDR2 FVKESK. CDR3 protein: CASSQAGSGANVLTF. DNA of the CDR3: TGTGCCAGCAGCCAAGCCGGGTCTGGGGCCAACGTCCTGACTTTC.

Note on this clonotype: It may be a read error: a sequence one base away is much more abundant. This chain connects TRBV6-5 to TRBJ1-1; the match to TRBD1 covers 7 bases. The CDR3 extends over 14 amino acids. Germline loops: CDR1 MNHEY, CDR2 SVGAGI. V was clipped by 6 bases and J by 4 bases; unmatched bases: 8. CDR3 loop: CASRVDRAGTEAFF. As DNA, the CDR3 is TGTGCCAGCAGGGTAGACAGGGCGGGCACTGAAGCTTTCTTT.

This clonotype was picked up many times. The rearrangement joins TRBV4-1 to TRBJ2-3; D perhaps matches TRBD1 (6 bases). With 3 bases removed from V and 1 base from J, the gap between germline ends came to 17 bases. CDR3 length: 17 amino acids. The germline CDR1 and CDR2 sequences are MGHRA and YSYEKL. CDR3 residues: CASSHIARDKRTDTQYF. The CDR3 DNA reads as TGCGCCAGCAGCCACATAGCCCGGGACAAGCGCACAGATACGCAGTATTTT.

This clonotype was counted at least ten times. This chain connects TRBV28 to TRBJ2-5; perhaps D is TRBD1 or TRBD2 (5 bases each). V shed 11 bases and J shed 5 bases, with 27 bases lying between them. CDR3 length equals 16 residues. Germline V gene sequence: CDR1 MDHEN, CDR2 SYDVKM. CDR3 in DNA: TGTGCCGGAGGACCGACTGTGGGGGACCGCGGGGAGACCCAGTACTTC. Protein product: CAGGPTVGDRGETQYF.

This clonotype was seen repeatedly, ten times or more. This chain joins TRBV5-1 and TRBJ2-3; tentative D call: TRBD2 (5 bases). Germline values: CDR1 SGHRS, CDR2 YFSETQ. V shed 0 bases and J shed 6 bases, with 14 bases lying between them. CDR3 size: 15 residues. CDR3 sequence reads: CASSLAASIADTQYF. CDR3 coding DNA: TGCGCCAGCAGCTTGGCGGCTAGCATTGCGGATACGCAGTATTTT.

The sample holds many counts of this clonotype. This sequence joins TRBV7-9 and TRBJ1-2; D is unclear. The V and J ends lost 3 bases and 6 bases respectively, with 14 bases between them. Germline-derived CDR1 and CDR2 are SEHNR and FQNEAQ (reference sequence). This CDR3 comprises 14 residues. The CDR3 region has the DNA TGTGCCAGCAGCTTTCACGGGTCGGAGGATGGCTACACCTTC. This gives the protein CASSFHGSEDGYTF.